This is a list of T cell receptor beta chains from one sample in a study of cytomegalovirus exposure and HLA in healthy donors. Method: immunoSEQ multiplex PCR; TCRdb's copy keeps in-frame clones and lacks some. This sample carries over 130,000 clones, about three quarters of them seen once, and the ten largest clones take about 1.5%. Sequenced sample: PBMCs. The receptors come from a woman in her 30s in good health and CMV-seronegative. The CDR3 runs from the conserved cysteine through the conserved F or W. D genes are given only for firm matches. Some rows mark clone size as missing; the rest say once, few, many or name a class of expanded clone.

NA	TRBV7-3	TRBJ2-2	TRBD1	TGTGCCAGCAGCCCGACAGGGGTGGGCGGGGAGCTGTTTTTT	CASSPTGVGGELFF
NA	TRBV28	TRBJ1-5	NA	TGTGCCAGCAGTTTATGGGAAGGGAGAAGCAATCAGCCCCAGCATTTT	CASSLWEGRSNQPQHF
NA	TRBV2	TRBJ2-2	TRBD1	TGTGCCAGCAGGGGACAGGGGTCCACCGGGGAGCTGTTTTTT	CASRGQGSTGELFF
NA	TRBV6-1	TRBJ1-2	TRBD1	TGTGCCAGCAGCTCGGGACAGGGCTATGGCTACACCTTC	CASSSGQGYGYTF
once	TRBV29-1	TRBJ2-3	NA	TGCAGCGTTTCGCGCGAGGCGGGCACAGATACGCAGTATTTT	CSVSREAGTDTQYF
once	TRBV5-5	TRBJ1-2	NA	TGTGCCAGCAGCTTGGCGGGGAATGGCTACACCTTC	CASSLAGNGYTF
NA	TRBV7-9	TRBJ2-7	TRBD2	TGTGCCAGCAGCTTCAGCGGGACTTCTTCCTACGAGCAGTACTTC	CASSFSGTSSYEQYF
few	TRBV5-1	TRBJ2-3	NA	TGCGCCAGCAGCCTTGGGACTCTCACAGATACGCAGTATTTT	CASSLGTLTDTQYF
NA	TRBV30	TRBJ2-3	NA	TGTGCCTGGAGTGCAGGGGCGGGTAGTACAGATACGCAGTATTTT	CAWSAGAGSTDTQYF
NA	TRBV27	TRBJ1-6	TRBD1	TGTGCCAGCAGTTCCGGGACAGGGAGGCATTCACCCCTCCACTTT	CASSSGTGRHSPLHF